The 18 T cell receptor beta chains reported below all come from one sample, sequenced in a study of blood T cell repertoires in COVID-19 (dated by TCRdb to between 2020 and 2021). The library came from the immunoSEQ multiplex PCR assay. TCRdb retrieved this table from immuneACCESS and kept in-frame rearrangements only. Not all clones are present; in checked studies, unresolved V genes account for under half, and no reason is known for the remainder. The sample records about 250,000 clones, roughly 81% of which are singletons. Clones ranked in the top ten supply approximately 6.6% of the sample. Sequencing was carried out using PBMCs or T cells enriched from blood (not recorded which). These receptors were collected from a woman aged 50 to 65 who had been exposed to COVID-19.

The rearrangement uses TRBV7-9 and TRBJ2-7; 8 positions agree with TRBD2. The CDR3 loop spans 15 amino acids. Per germline, CDR1 SEHNR and CDR2 FQNEAQ (reference sequence). Unmatched junction bases numbered 9, after V lost 4 bases and J lost 4 bases. The CDR3 coding sequence is TGTGCCAGCAGCTCCTCCGGGACTAGGTGGTACGAGCAGTACTTC. This sequence encodes CASSSSGTRWYEQYF.

The gene calls are TRBV6-5 and TRBJ1-1; D gene unclear. V was clipped by 6 bases and J by 3 bases, with 11 bases between them. Germline V CDR1 and CDR2: MNHEY, SVGAGI. The CDR3 is 13 residues long. The CDR3 loop reads CASRRVLYTEAFF. In DNA, the CDR3 is TGTGCCAGCAGACGGGTCCTATACACTGAAGCTTTCTTT.

The chain carries TRBV6-6 and TRBJ2-7, with 7 bases matching TRBD1. From germline, CDR1 is MNHNY and CDR2 SVGAGI (reference sequence). After removal of 4 bases from V and 1 base from J, the junction contained 4 bases not matched to a gene. This CDR3 spans 14 amino acids. The CDR3 sequence is CASSSSGGSYEQYF. CDR3 bases: TGTGCCAGCAGTTCATCAGGGGGTTCCTACGAGCAGTACTTC.

The chain combines TRBV18 with TRBJ2-7; D is undetermined. Germline CDR1 is KGHSH and CDR2 is LQKENI. V lost 3 bases, J lost 5 bases, and 17 bases lay in between. This CDR3 is built from 15 residues. For the CDR3, the DNA is TGTGCCAGCTCACCGGATCACAGTTATTATCACGAGCAGTACTTC. Its protein product is CASSPDHSYYHEQYF.

The chain carries TRBV7-2 and TRBJ1-4; 8 positions match TRBD1. The CDR3 contains 14 residues. CDR1 and CDR2 (germline): SGHTA, FQGNSA. J gave up 10 bases and V 3 bases, and 7 bases lay outside the gene matches. The CDR3 DNA sequence: TGTGCCAGCAGCTTCTCCGGACAGGGTGCAAAACTGTTTTTT. This codes for CASSFSGQGAKLFF.

This clone was seen a single time. This chain uses TRBV7-2 with TRBJ1-2, with a possible D match to TRBD1 (6 bases). The CDR3 contains 13 residues. V shed 3 bases and J shed 4 bases, with 9 bases lying between them. Germline V lookup: CDR1 SGHTA, CDR2 FQGNSA. CDR3 in DNA: TGTGCCAGCAGCTTGTTGGGGGCCTATGGCTACACCTTC. It yields the protein CASSLLGAYGYTF.

In DNA form, the CDR3 reads TGTGCCAGCAGTTTACAGGGTGTGAGTGGAAACACCATATATTTT. It translates to CASSLQGVSGNTIYF. This chain uses TRBV28 with TRBJ1-3, with D perhaps TRBD1 (5 bases). Trimming pared 2 bases from V and 3 bases from J, leaving 11 bases between. The CDR3 covers 15 residues. Germline V CDR1 and CDR2: MDHEN, SYDVKM.

The CDR3 DNA sequence: TGTGCCATGGGGACAGGGAGTAATTCACCCCTCCACTTT. It translates to CAMGTGSNSPLHF. The genes are TRBV10-3 and TRBJ1-6; 9 bases line up with TRBD1. The V gene end was trimmed by 9 bases and the J gene end by 6 bases; junction bases not matched to a gene: 3. CDR3 length: 13 residues. Germline values: CDR1 ENHRY, CDR2 SYGVKD.

The J gene is TRBJ1-2, the V gene TRBV13; D is perhaps TRBD1 (5 bases). Germline values: CDR1 PRHDT, CDR2 FYEKMQ (reference sequence). This CDR3 region has 18 residues. V gave up 1 base and J gave up 0 bases, with 18 bases separating them. The CDR3 spells CASSLATGRYPANYGYTF. The CDR3 DNA follows: TGTGCCAGCAGCTTAGCTACAGGTCGTTACCCAGCTAACTATGGCTACACCTTC.

This clone turned up a few times. The genes are TRBV5-1 and TRBJ2-2, with D tentatively TRBD1 (6 bases). CDR3 length: 15 residues. Trimming took off 6 bases at V and 5 bases at J, with 17 bases between the two ends. Germline V lookup: CDR1 SGHRS, CDR2 YFSETQ. The CDR3 DNA follows: TGCGCCAGCACCTCCGGTAGGGGGTGGACCGGGGAGCTGTTTTTT. Translation: CASTSGRGWTGELFF. Based on the CDR3 plus reference TRBV5-1 and TRBJ2-2, the full variable domain is KAGVTQTPRYLIKTRGQQVTLSCSPISGHRSVSWYQQTPGQGLQFLFEYFSETQRNKGNFPGRFSGRQFSNSRSEMNVSTLELGDSALYLCASTSGRGWTGELFFGEGSRLTVL.

This clone was observed a few times. The J gene is TRBJ2-2, the V gene TRBV15; no clear D. The ends were cut back, 3 bases at V and 5 bases at J, with 19 bases in the middle. Germline-derived CDR1 and CDR2 are LNHNV and YYDKDF (reference sequence). The length of the CDR3 is 17 residues. This CDR3 is CATSRSLHPSSTGELFF. CDR3 coding DNA: TGTGCCACCAGCAGGTCCTTACATCCGTCCTCAACCGGGGAGCTGTTTTTT. The entire variable domain, with the rest obtained from reference TRBV15 and TRBJ2-2, is as follows: DAMVIQNPRYQVTQFGKPVTLSCSQTLNHNVMYWYQQKSSQAPKLLFHYYDKDFNNEADTPDNFQSRRPNTSFCFLDIRSPGLGDTAMYLCATSRSLHPSSTGELFFGEGSRLTVL.

The chain employs TRBV24-1 and TRBJ2-2; 8 positions agree with TRBD1. The CDR3 contains 16 residues. With V trimmed by 5 bases and J by 4 bases, 8 bases remained unmatched. Germline-derived CDR1 and CDR2 are KGHDR and SFDVKD. CDR3 sequence: CATSARGQGGTGELFF. The DNA for the CDR3 is TGTGCCACCAGTGCTCGAGGACAGGGAGGCACCGGGGAGCTGTTTTTT.

The rearrangement uses TRBV2 and TRBJ2-1, with TRBD2 identical over 10 bases. This CDR3 has 16 amino acids. J was trimmed by 1 base and V by 8 bases; bases with no gene match: 8. Germline V lookup: CDR1 SNHLY, CDR2 FYNNEI. CDR3 sequence reads: CASGGPGLASYNEQFF. The CDR3, as DNA: TGTGCCAGCGGGGGACCGGGACTAGCGTCCTACAATGAGCAGTTCTTC.

This sequence joins TRBV11-2 and TRBJ1-4; TRBD1 is a possible D gene (5 bases). Trimming left V 0 bases short and J 8 bases short, with 13 bases between. The germline gives CDR1 SGHAT, CDR2 FQNNGV. CDR3 length: 15 residues. CDR3 nucleotide sequence: TGTGCCAGCAGCTTAGAAGTAGGGGTAGGCGAAAAACTGTTTTTT. Translated: CASSLEVGVGEKLFF.

The genes are TRBV18 and TRBJ1-1; 7 positions match TRBD1. Looked up from germline, CDR1 is KGHSH and CDR2 is LQKENI. The V segment lost 6 bases and the J segment 6 bases; nucleotides outside the gene matches: 7. The CDR3 has 13 amino acids. The CDR3 bases are TGTGCCAGCTCTTTCGGACAGGCCGCTGAAGCTTTCTTT. This sequence encodes CASSFGQAAEAFF.

This clone was seen more than once but under ten times. The chain couples TRBV27 to TRBJ1-2, with a tentative D call TRBD1 (6 bases). Germline V gives CDR1 MNHEY, CDR2 SMNVEV (reference sequence). The CDR3 consists of 14 residues. The germline V and J ends were trimmed by 3 bases and 3 bases, with 11 bases remaining between them. The CDR3 DNA is TGTGCCAGCAGTTTTGGGAGGGGGGACTATGGCTACACCTTC. The encoded protein is CASSFGRGDYGYTF.

This chain uses TRBV2 with TRBJ1-2, with 9 bases lining up with TRBD1. The germline V gene has CDR1 SNHLY and CDR2 FYNNEI. V shed 11 bases and J 8 bases; nucleotides not matched to a gene: 15. The CDR3 has 14 amino acids. The CDR3 spells CADRDRETMNGYTF. The DNA for the CDR3 is TGTGCCGACCGGGACAGGGAAACTATGAACGGCTACACCTTC.

This chain connects TRBV2 to TRBJ1-3, with D perhaps matching TRBD1 (5 bases). The CDR3 consists of 15 residues. The V end was cut by 4 bases, the J end by 2 bases, with 12 bases between. CDR1 SNHLY and CDR2 FYNNEI come from the germline V gene. Written as DNA, the CDR3 is TGTGCCAGCAGTGGTGGCAGGGCCGCTGGAAACACCATATATTTT. It encodes CASSGGRAAGNTIYF. Full variable domain (rest looked up from reference TRBV2 and TRBJ1-3): EPEVTQTPSHQVTQMGQEVILRCVPISNHLYFYWYRQILGQKVEFLVSFYNNEISEKSEIFDDQFSVERPDGSNFTLKIRSTKLEDSAMYFCASSGGRAAGNTIYFGEGSWLTVV.